The 4 T cell receptor beta chains given below trace back to one sample, sequenced in a study of T-cell memory formation after mild COVID-19. Via MiXCR, TCRdb re-called the 5' RACE reads, giving one row per CDR3 protein. The table shows roughly 300,000 distinct CDR3 sequences, with approximately 13% occurring only once. The specimen was PBMCs or a T cell subset sorted from them (not recorded which). Every receptor here comes from a young man who had mild COVID-19 (a few samples of this study predate the infection). Cell type and time point are not known.

The chain has TRBV6-1 and TRBJ2-5; 14 nucleotides align to TRBD2. V shed 4 bases and J 3 bases; nucleotides not matched to a gene: 1. Germline-derived CDR1 and CDR2 are MNHNS and SASEGT. The CDR3 contains 15 residues. The CDR3 bases are TGTGCCAGCAGTGTGGGACTAGCGGGGGAAGAGACCCAGTACTTC. Protein: CASSVGLAGEETQYF.

In nucleotides, the CDR3 is TGTGCCAGCACCACCTCAGGGGAACACGAGCAGTACGTC. Encoded protein: CASTTSGEHEQYV. V is TRBV6-2 or TRBV6-3 and J is TRBJ2-7; perhaps TRBD1 as D (6 bases). The CDR3 consists of 13 residues. Germline lookup yields CDR1 MNHEY and CDR2 SVGEGT. The V end lost 7 bases, the J end lost 5 bases, and 15 bases lay between the germline ends.

This clonotype was seen more than once but under ten times. The chain recombines TRBV20-1 with TRBJ2-5, with 8 bases that match TRBD2. Germline V gives CDR1 DFQATT, CDR2 SNEGSKA (reference sequence). This CDR3 is built from 17 residues. With 5 bases clipped from V and 2 bases from J, the junction kept 16 bases outside the gene matches. CDR3 region: CSAPRVTLGTSQETQYF. Written as DNA, the CDR3 is TGCAGTGCTCCTAGAGTAACCCTCGGGACTAGTCAAGAGACCCAGTACTTC.

This chain links TRBV6-5 with TRBJ1-5, with TRBD1 identical over 8 bases. V shed 5 bases, J shed 4 bases, and the junction held 7 bases outside the gene matches. This CDR3 is 15 amino acids long. From germline, CDR1 is MNHEY and CDR2 SVGAGI. The CDR3 loop reads CASSGGDRFNQPQHF. As DNA, the CDR3 is TGTGCCAGCAGTGGGGGGGACAGGTTTAATCAGCCCCAGCATTTT.